Below, one T cell receptor (beta chain) is given with its context. CDR1 and CDR2 from the germline V gene are SGHDN and FVKESK. Trimming pared 0 bases from V and 12 bases from J, leaving 6 bases between. The CDR3 is 11 amino acids. The sample belongs to a study of OX40 agonist ivuxolimab in advanced cancers. The protocol was immunoSEQ multiplex PCR, while the TCRdb copy is restricted to in-frame clones and leaves out a portion. The sample records more than 70,000 clones, just over 85% being singletons. The V and J genes are TRBV14 and TRBJ2-1; D is unclear. This TCR derives from an adult with an advanced solid tumor such as melanoma, head and neck, liver or kidney cancer. This material consisted of CD4+ or CD8+ T cells sorted from blood, taken in a trial of the OX40 agonist ivuxolimab. Written as DNA, the CDR3 is TGTGCCAGCAGCCAAGAACGGGTGCAGTTCTTC. Protein product: CASSQERVQFF.